This is a list of T cell receptor beta chains from one sample in a study of Graves' ophthalmopathy and Graves' hyperthyroidism. TCRdb itself ran the multiplex PCR reads through MiXCR, one entry per CDR3 protein. The repertoire consists of roughly 1.1 million distinct CDR3 sequences, with about two fifths occurring once and the leading ten covering 8.5% to 14%. The sequenced sample consisted of peripheral blood or thyroid tissue (not recorded which). Receptors were obtained from an adult man with Graves' hyperthyroidism. CDR3s include the opening cysteine and the closing phenylalanine or tryptophan. Fields, in order: J gene, V gene, D gene, clone size, CDR3 protein, CDR3 DNA. The D gene is left open where the match is weak. Not every row has a clone size; where given, it reads once, few, many or a size class.

TRBJ1-1	TRBV7-9	TRBD1	many	CASSLAPTGGRQAFF	TGTGCCAGCAGCTTAGCCCCTACAGGGGGCAGGCAAGCTTTCTTT
TRBJ1-1	TRBV6-5	.	many	CASSFWGSTEAFF	TGTGCCAGCAGTTTTTGGGGGAGCACTGAAGCTTTCTTT
TRBJ1-2	TRBV5-4	.	many	CASSLDQGNYGYTF	TGTGCCAGCAGCTTGGACCAGGGTAACTATGGCTACACCTTC
TRBJ1-2	TRBV10-2	.	many	CASIPTQGYYGYTF	TGCGCCAGCATCCCAACCCAGGGTTATTATGGCTACACCTTC
TRBJ2-7	TRBV10-3	TRBD2	.	CASKLLAGGGHEQYF	TGTGCCAGCAAGCTCCTAGCGGGAGGGGGTCATGAGCAGTACTTC
TRBJ2-6	TRBV7-2	.	.	CASSFRRANVLTF	TGTGCCAGCAGCTTCCGGCGGGCCAACGTCCTGACTTTC
TRBJ2-6	TRBV5-6	.	many	CASRAWGSGANVLTF	TGTGCCAGCAGAGCTTGGGGCTCTGGGGCCAACGTCCTGACTTTC
TRBJ2-7	TRBV19	.	many	CASRGGGSYEQYF	TGTGCCAGCAGGGGAGGGGGCTCCTACGAGCAGTACTTC
TRBJ2-6	TRBV7-2	TRBD1	many	CASNNRGSGANVLTF	TGTGCCAGCAATAACAGGGGTTCTGGGGCCAACGTCCTGACTTTC
TRBJ1-2	TRBV10-3	TRBD1	once	CAISAGQGSVYTF	TGTGCCATCAGTGCCGGACAGGGGTCGGTCTACACCTTC
TRBJ1-1	TRBV12-3/TRBV12-4	TRBD1	many	CASSLLTGLLAEAFF	TGTGCCAGCAGTTTATTGACAGGGTTGTTGGCTGAAGCTTTCTTT
TRBJ1-3	TRBV6-6	.	few	CASSYDRNSGNTIYF	TGTGCCAGCAGTTACGATCGGAACTCTGGAAACACCATATATTTT
TRBJ2-6	TRBV29-1	.	many	CSVFTGAGANVLTF	TGCAGCGTTTTTACGGGGGCCGGGGCCAACGTCCTGACTTTC
TRBJ2-6	TRBV7-2	TRBD1	many	CASRQGTGANVLTF	TGTGCCAGCAGACAGGGGACTGGGGCCAACGTCCTGACTTTC
TRBJ1-1	TRBV29-1	.	.	CSVERAGQNTEAFF	TGCAGCGTTGAAAGGGCGGGACAGAACACTGAAGCTTTCTTT
TRBJ2-2	TRBV25-1	TRBD2	few	CASIVRGSTGELFF	TGTGCCAGCATCGTCCGCGGGAGCACCGGGGAGCTGTTTTTT
TRBJ2-2	TRBV29-1	.	few	CSGRIHRELFF	TGCAGCGGGAGGATTCACAGGGAGCTGTTTTTT
TRBJ2-7	TRBV29-1	.	many	CSVEWGRDGGYEQYF	TGCAGCGTTGAATGGGGGCGGGACGGGGGGTACGAGCAGTACTTC
TRBJ2-2	TRBV20-1	TRBD2	many	CSARVPGRGNTGELFF	TGCAGTGCTAGAGTCCCAGGGAGGGGGAACACCGGGGAGCTGTTTTTT
TRBJ2-5	TRBV4-3	.	many	CASSLQVGETQYF	TGCGCCAGCAGCCTCCAGGTTGGGGAGACCCAGTACTTC
TRBJ2-7	TRBV9	TRBD1	many	CASSATGSYEQYF	TGTGCCAGCAGCGCGACAGGGTCCTACGAGCAGTACTTC
TRBJ2-7	TRBV11-2	.	few	CASSVRVANQNYEQYF	TGTGCCAGCAGCGTCAGGGTGGCAAATCAAAACTACGAGCAGTACTTC
TRBJ2-7	TRBV7-9	.	many	CASSRRDEQYF	TGTGCCAGCAGCCGTCGGGACGAGCAGTACTTC
TRBJ2-2	TRBV6-5	.	.	CASRISYGELFF	TGTGCCAGCAGGATATCTTACGGGGAGCTGTTTTTT
TRBJ1-2	TRBV11-2	.	.	CASSLVALADGYTF	TGTGCCAGCAGCTTAGTCGCACTAGCGGATGGCTACACCTTC